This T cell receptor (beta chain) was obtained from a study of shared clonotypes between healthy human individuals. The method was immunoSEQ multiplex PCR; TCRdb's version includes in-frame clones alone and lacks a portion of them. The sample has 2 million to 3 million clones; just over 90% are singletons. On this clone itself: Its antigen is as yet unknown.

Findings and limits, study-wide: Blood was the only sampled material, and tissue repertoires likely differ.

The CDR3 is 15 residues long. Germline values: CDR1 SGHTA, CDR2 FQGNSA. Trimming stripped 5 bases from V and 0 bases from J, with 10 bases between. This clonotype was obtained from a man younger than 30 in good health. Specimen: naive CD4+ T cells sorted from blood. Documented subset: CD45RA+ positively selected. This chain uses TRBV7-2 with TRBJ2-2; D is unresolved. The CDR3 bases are TGTGCCAGCAGCCCGAGCCGAGCGAACACCGGGGAGCTGTTTTTT. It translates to CASSPSRANTGELFF.